A single sample gave rise to the 22 T cell receptor beta chains below, sequenced in a study of cytomegalovirus exposure and HLA in healthy donors. 13 Jbeta primers and 60 Vbeta primers were used for the PCR. Using immunoSEQ multiplex PCR, the repertoire was profiled, and TCRdb retains in-frame clones only, with some absent. The sample has 100,000 to 150,000 clones, less than 80% seen once. The sample comprised PBMCs. The receptors were sampled from a woman between 45 and 60 years old in good health and CMV-seropositive.

V is TRBV6-1 and J is TRBJ1-3; D is unresolved. Trimming cost V 7 bases and J 0 bases, with 16 bases left between them. Per germline, CDR1 MNHNS and CDR2 SASEGT. This CDR3 has 16 amino acids. CDR3 region: CASNEVAQISGNTIYF. The CDR3 DNA follows: TGTGCCAGCAATGAGGTGGCACAGATCTCTGGAAACACCATATATTTT.

This chain connects TRBV10-3 to TRBJ2-3; 10 nucleotides match TRBD1. Germline V gives CDR1 ENHRY, CDR2 SYGVKD. Unmatched junction bases numbered 9, after V lost 6 bases and J lost 0 bases. The CDR3 contains 17 residues. CDR3 DNA sequence: TGTGCCATCAGCCGGGACAGGGGCCTTCGTAGCACAGATACGCAGTATTTT. As protein: CAISRDRGLRSTDTQYF.

V is TRBV7-2 and J is TRBJ2-3, with D uncertain. Germline CDR1 reads SGHTA; CDR2 reads FQGNSA. Trimming took off 8 bases at V and 2 bases at J, with 17 bases between the two ends. This CDR3 is built from 15 residues. CDR3 sequence: CASAIDLIDTDTQYF. The CDR3 nucleotides read TGTGCCAGCGCCATAGACTTGATTGACACAGATACGCAGTATTTT.

The rearrangement uses TRBV19 and TRBJ2-5, with 10 bases lining up with TRBD2. Germline values: CDR1 LNHDA, CDR2 SQIVND (reference sequence). The CDR3 is 16 residues long. Trimming cost V 5 bases and J 5 bases; bases outside gene matches: 11. In DNA form, the CDR3 reads TGTGCCAGTAGTTCTAGCGGGAGAAGTATAGGGGAGACCCAGTACTTC. Translating gives CASSSSGRSIGETQYF. The entire variable domain, with the rest obtained from reference TRBV19 and TRBJ2-5, is as follows: DGGITQSPKYLFRKEGQNVTLSCEQNLNHDAMYWYRQDPGQGLRLIYYSQIVNDFQKGDIAEGYSVSREKKESFPLTVTSAQKNPTAFYLCASSSSGRSIGETQYFGPGTRLLVL.

The chain links TRBV11-1 to TRBJ2-3; D perhaps matches TRBD2 (5 bases). Trimming removed 1 base from V and 0 bases from J, with 11 bases in between. The CDR3 totals 16 residues. Germline lookup yields CDR1 SGHAT and CDR2 FQDESV (reference sequence). The CDR3 sequence is CASSLDGVASTDTQYF. The DNA of the CDR3 is TGTGCCAGCAGCTTAGACGGGGTCGCTAGCACAGATACGCAGTATTTT.

This chain's CDR3 is CASSRRQQETQYF. The CDR3 coding sequence is TGTGCCAGCAGTCGTCGACAACAAGAGACCCAGTACTTC. The gene calls are TRBV5-5 and TRBJ2-5; unclear D gene. V was clipped by 5 bases and J by 2 bases, with 10 bases between them. Germline CDR1 and CDR2: SGHKS and YYEKEE (reference sequence). The CDR3 length is 13 residues.

This clone has a handful of counts. This rearrangement joins TRBV11-2 to TRBJ1-2; 9 bases match TRBD1. CDR1 and CDR2 (germline): SGHAT, FQNNGV. With V trimmed by 6 bases and J by 7 bases, 9 bases remained unmatched. The CDR3 sequence is 14 residues long. The DNA of the CDR3 is TGTGCCAGCAGGCGTATAACAGGGGGCTCTGGCTACACCTTC. Protein sequence: CASRRITGGSGYTF.

This rearrangement joins TRBV7-9 to TRBJ2-3, with 10 nucleotides matching TRBD1. V gave up 5 bases and J gave up 6 bases; unmatched junction bases: 5. CDR1 and CDR2 (germline): SEHNR, FQNEAQ (reference sequence). The CDR3 sequence is 14 residues long. CDR3 protein: CASSPGTGADTQYF. The CDR3 coding sequence is TGTGCCAGCAGCCCCGGGACAGGGGCGGATACGCAGTATTTT.

The chain uses TRBV29-1 and TRBJ2-7, with TRBD1 matching over 8 bases. The V segment lost 0 bases and the J segment 7 bases; nucleotides outside the gene matches: 2. There are 12 residues in the CDR3. Germline CDR1 SQVTM, CDR2 ANQGSEA. CDR3 nucleotide sequence: TGCAGCGTTGAAGAAAACAGGGGGGAGCAGTACTTC. Amino acid sequence: CSVEENRGEQYF.

This clone was picked up one time. The chain joins TRBV30 to TRBJ2-1; TRBD1 matches at 7 bases. CDR1 is GTSNPN, CDR2 SVGIG, per germline (reference sequence). The CDR3 is 14 residues long. V shed 0 bases and J 8 bases; nucleotides not matched to a gene: 7. Written as DNA, the CDR3 is TGTGCCTGGAGTGTATTAGGGGGCCGAGATGAGCAGTTCTTC. This codes for CAWSVLGGRDEQFF.

This clone was counted between two and nine times. The chain combines TRBV6-5 with TRBJ2-7, with 7 positions matching TRBD1. Unmatched junction bases numbered 8, after V lost 6 bases and J lost 3 bases. Germline V gene lookup returns CDR1 MNHEY and CDR2 SVGAGI. This CDR3 has 14 amino acids. CDR3 region: CASRRETGNYEQYF. The CDR3, as DNA: TGTGCCAGCAGACGTGAGACAGGGAACTACGAGCAGTACTTC.

This clone was recorded once. This chain links TRBV29-1 with TRBJ2-7; TRBD1 matches at 9 bases. V dropped 3 bases and J dropped 0; count of bases not matched to a gene: 6. The germline V gene encodes CDR1 SQVTM and CDR2 ANQGSEA. This CDR3 is 15 amino acids long. In nucleotides, the CDR3 is TGCAGCGTTGAGGGGGGACAGGGAAGCTCCTACGAGCAGTACTTC. This translates into CSVEGGQGSSYEQYF.

V usage is TRBV10-3 and J usage is TRBJ1-4; unclear D gene. CDR3 length equals 13 residues. From germline, CDR1 is ENHRY and CDR2 SYGVKD. V shed 7 bases and J shed 10 bases, with 16 bases lying between them. The CDR3 DNA is TGTGCCATCAAAGGAGAGGGCGTCGGAAAACTGTTTTTT. It encodes CAIKGEGVGKLFF.

This chain joins TRBV6-5 and TRBJ1-3; no clear D. The CDR3 is 11 amino acids. Trimming took 6 bases from V and 6 from J, leaving 6 bases between them. Germline lookup yields CDR1 MNHEY and CDR2 SVGAGI. CDR3 bases: TGTGCCAGCAGGGCCCTAAACACCATATATTTT. Its protein is CASRALNTIYF.

For the CDR3, the DNA is TGTGCCAGCAGTGAAGGCGGACAGGTTCGCGGCTACACCTTC. Translating it yields CASSEGGQVRGYTF. J is TRBJ1-2 and V is TRBV6-1, with 7 bases matching TRBD1. Germline lookup yields CDR1 MNHNS and CDR2 SASEGT. J was trimmed by 8 bases and V by 1 base; bases with no gene match: 7. The CDR3 totals 14 residues.

The chain combines TRBV10-3 with TRBJ1-5, with unresolved D. This CDR3 is 14 amino acids long. Trimming removed 2 bases at V and 5 bases at J, with 10 bases between. Germline V CDR1 and CDR2: ENHRY, SYGVKD. DNA for the CDR3: TGTGCCATCAGTGAGGCGGGTCCTGATCAGCCCCAGCATTTT. This sequence encodes CAISEAGPDQPQHF.

The rearrangement joins TRBV5-1 to TRBJ1-1, with a possible D match to TRBD1 (6 bases). Trimming took off 4 bases at V and 0 bases at J, with 16 bases between the two ends. The CDR3 is 16 amino acids. The germline gives CDR1 SGHRS, CDR2 YFSETQ. The CDR3 region has the DNA TGCGCCAGCAGCGAGGGGATACAGGGACTGAACACTGAAGCTTTCTTT. The encoded protein is CASSEGIQGLNTEAFF. The full variable domain, its missing parts supplied by reference TRBV5-1 and TRBJ1-1, is KAGVTQTPRYLIKTRGQQVTLSCSPISGHRSVSWYQQTPGQGLQFLFEYFSETQRNKGNFPGRFSGRQFSNSRSEMNVSTLELGDSALYLCASSEGIQGLNTEAFFGQGTRLTVV.

This chain links TRBV5-5 with TRBJ2-1; 10 positions agree with TRBD1. This CDR3 has 15 residues. The V segment lost 5 bases and the J segment 8 bases; nucleotides outside the gene matches: 10. Germline V gene lookup returns CDR1 SGHKS and CDR2 YYEKEE (reference sequence). CDR3 in DNA: TGTGCCAGCAGTTTCCTGAGACAGGGGGCTGATGAGCAGTTCTTC. Translating it yields CASSFLRQGADEQFF.

V usage is TRBV7-8 and J usage is TRBJ1-1, with 7 bases identical to TRBD1. The V segment lost 2 bases and the J segment 10 bases; nucleotides outside the gene matches: 7. The CDR3 length is 13 residues. CDR1 SGHVS and CDR2 FQNEAQ come from the germline V gene. The CDR3 DNA sequence: TGTGCCAGCAGCTTAAACTCTGACAGGGTAGCTTTCTTT. Translation: CASSLNSDRVAFF.

V is TRBV9 and J is TRBJ2-1; D is ambiguous. The CDR3 totals 15 residues. Germline CDR1 reads SGDLS; CDR2 reads YYNGEE. V was clipped by 0 bases and J by 5 bases, with 12 bases between them. The CDR3: CASSVDLVGNNEQFF. The CDR3 DNA is TGTGCCAGCAGCGTAGATCTAGTAGGCAACAATGAGCAGTTCTTC. Variable domain in full (rest from reference TRBV9 and TRBJ2-1): DSGVTQTPKHLITATGQRVTLRCSPRSGDLSVYWYQQSLDQGLQFLIQYYNGEERAKGNILERFSAQQFPDLHSELNLSSLELGDSALYFCASSVDLVGNNEQFFGPGTRLTVL.

The V gene is TRBV27, the J gene TRBJ1-1, with 8 bases that match TRBD1. The CDR3 spans 14 residues. Germline V CDR1 and CDR2: MNHEY, SMNVEV (reference sequence). The J segment lost 6 bases and the V segment lost 9 bases, leaving 12 bases of the junction unmatched. CDR3 region: CASCPDRVNSEAFF. CDR3 sequence (DNA): TGTGCCAGTTGCCCGGACAGGGTAAACTCTGAAGCTTTCTTT.

V gene TRBV9 combines with J gene TRBJ2-5; D unclear. The J call may be incorrect, as the DNA end agrees better with TRBJ2-7. Germline V gene data show CDR1 as SGDLS and CDR2 as YYNGEE. The CDR3 sequence is 13 residues long. Here the CDR3 reads CASSSRPNYEQYF. CDR3 nucleotide sequence: TGTGCCAGCAGTAGTAGACCCAACTACGAGCAGTACTTC.